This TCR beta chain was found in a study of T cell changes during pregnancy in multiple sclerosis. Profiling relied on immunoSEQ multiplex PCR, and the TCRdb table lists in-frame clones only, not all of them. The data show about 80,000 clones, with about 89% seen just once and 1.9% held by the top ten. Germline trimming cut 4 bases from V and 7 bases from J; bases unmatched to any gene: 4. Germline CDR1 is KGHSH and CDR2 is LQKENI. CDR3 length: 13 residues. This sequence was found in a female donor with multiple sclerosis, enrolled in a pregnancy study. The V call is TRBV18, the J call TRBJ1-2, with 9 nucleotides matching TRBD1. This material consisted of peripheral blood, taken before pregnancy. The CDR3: CASSLDRGGGYTF. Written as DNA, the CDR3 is TGTGCCAGCTCACTGGACAGGGGAGGTGGCTACACCTTC.